Listed below are T cell receptor beta chains from one sample, sequenced in a study of blood T cell repertoires in COVID-19. TCRdb's table, derived via immunoSEQ multiplex PCR, lists solely in-frame clones and lacks some. Of about 140,000 clones listed, approximately 88% are singletons. Sample: peripheral blood. These receptor sequences come from a woman aged 50 to 65 with acute or convalescent COVID-19. Each CDR3 is given with its conserved first and last residue. A D gene is named only where the DNA matches it firmly. Rows give clone size only sometimes, using once, few, many, or a class for an expanded clone.

size	J	D	V	DNA	CDR3
.	TRBJ2-3	.	TRBV12-3/TRBV12-4	TGTGCCAGCAGTTTCGCGGGTTCAGATACGCAGTATTTT	CASSFAGSDTQYF
.	TRBJ1-4	.	TRBV5-1	TGCGCCAGCAGTTTCACCGCCGGGATGAAATCGGAAAAACTGTTTTTT	CASSFTAGMKSEKLFF
.	TRBJ1-6	.	TRBV6-5	TGTGCCAGCAGCTTACAGAGCTCCTATAATTCACCCCTCCACTTT	CASSLQSSYNSPLHF
.	TRBJ2-7	.	TRBV5-7	TGTGCCAGCAGCCCGCCGGCGGCGGCGCCATGGAACGAGCAGTACTTC	CASSPPAAAPWNEQYF
.	TRBJ2-5	.	TRBV5-1	TGCGCCAGCACGTACACCCAAGAGACCCAGTACTTC	CASTYTQETQYF
once	TRBJ2-1	TRBD2	TRBV5-4	TGTGCCACCTACGACGGACTAGCGGGCCCTGTGGGCTACAATGAGCAGTTCTTC	CATYDGLAGPVGYNEQFF
few	TRBJ2-2	TRBD2	TRBV7-8	TGTGCCAGCAGCCGGCGGGAGGCGAACACCGGGGAGCTGTTTTTT	CASSRREANTGELFF
.	TRBJ2-7	.	TRBV28	TGTGCCAGCAGTCCGAGTAATCCGGACGAGCAGTACTTC	CASSPSNPDEQYF
.	TRBJ1-6	.	TRBV19	TGTGCCAGTAAGGAGGACGTCTCCTATAATTCACCCCTCCACTTT	CASKEDVSYNSPLHF
.	TRBJ1-1	TRBD1	TRBV6-5	TGTGCCAGCAGTTCGACAGGGGGCACTGAAGCTTTCTTT	CASSSTGGTEAFF
.	TRBJ1-2	.	TRBV30	TGTGCCTGGAGTCCCCCGGGTTTTTATGGCTACACCTTC	CAWSPPGFYGYTF
.	TRBJ2-3	.	TRBV25-1	TGTGCCAGCAGTGACCCTTCCCCAGATACGCAGTATTTT	CASSDPSPDTQYF
once	TRBJ1-4	.	TRBV7-2	TGTGCCAGCAGCTTTTCGGGGGTAAATGAAAAACTGTTTTTT	CASSFSGVNEKLFF
.	TRBJ2-1	.	TRBV19	TGTGCCAGTACCGTACCGACCGGGAATGAGCAGTTCTTC	CASTVPTGNEQFF